This T cell receptor (beta chain) was profiled in a study of regulatory T cells in long-lasting Graves disease. Regarding time point: persistent/refractory GD, antithyroid drugs over 5 years with positive TRAb. Construction of the TCR library relied on RNA isolated from PBMCs. According to the study, TCR beta libraries were built with iRepertoire HTBI primers and CDR3-region Arm-PCR. One entry per CDR3 protein results from TCRdb running MiXCR on the multiplex PCR reads. The profile shows some 330,000 distinct CDR3 sequences, roughly 24% of them singletons. The length of the CDR3 is 13 residues. Germline assignment: CDR1 WNHNN and CDR2 SYGVQD (reference sequence). The ends were cut back, 4 bases at V and 8 bases at J, with 12 bases in the middle.

Source: peripheral blood mononuclear cells (PBMCs), taken when the disease was refractory, from a patient treated with antithyroid drugs. The V and J genes are TRBV10-1 and TRBJ2-1; D not certain. The TCR comes from a woman in her thirties or forties with Graves disease. The CDR3 DNA is TGCGCCAGCAGTGCTGGAAACCGATATGAGCAGTTCTTC. The encoded protein is CASSAGNRYEQFF.